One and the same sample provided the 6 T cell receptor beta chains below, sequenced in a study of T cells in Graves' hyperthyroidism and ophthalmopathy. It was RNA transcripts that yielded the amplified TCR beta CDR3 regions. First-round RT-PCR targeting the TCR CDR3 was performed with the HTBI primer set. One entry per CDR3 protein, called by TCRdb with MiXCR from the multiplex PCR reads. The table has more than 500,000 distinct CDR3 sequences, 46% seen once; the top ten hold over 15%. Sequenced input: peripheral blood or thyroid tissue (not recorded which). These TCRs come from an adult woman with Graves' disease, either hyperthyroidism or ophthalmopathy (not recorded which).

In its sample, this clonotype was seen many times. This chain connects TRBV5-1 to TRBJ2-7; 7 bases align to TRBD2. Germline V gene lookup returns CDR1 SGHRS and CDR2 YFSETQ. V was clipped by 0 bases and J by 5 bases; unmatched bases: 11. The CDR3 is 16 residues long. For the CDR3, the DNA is TGCGCCAGCAGCTTGGAGCGGACTAGGGGCGAGAACGAGCAGTACTTC. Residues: CASSLERTRGENEQYF.

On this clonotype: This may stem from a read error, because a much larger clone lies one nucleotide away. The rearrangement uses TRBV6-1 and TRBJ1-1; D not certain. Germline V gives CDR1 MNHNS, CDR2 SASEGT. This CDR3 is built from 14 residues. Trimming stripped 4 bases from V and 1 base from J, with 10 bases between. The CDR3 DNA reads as TGTGCCAGCAGTGCGGTAGGCCCGAACACTGAAGCTTTCTTT. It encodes CASSAVGPNTEAFF.

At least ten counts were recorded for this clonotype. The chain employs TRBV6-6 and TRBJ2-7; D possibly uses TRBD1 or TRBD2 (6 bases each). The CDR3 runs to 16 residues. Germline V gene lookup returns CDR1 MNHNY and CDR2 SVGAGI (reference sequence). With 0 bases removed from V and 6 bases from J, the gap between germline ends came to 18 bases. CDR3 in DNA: TGTGCCAGCAGTTACTCGGGGGGCACCCGAAGAGGCGAGCAGTACTTC. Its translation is CASSYSGGTRRGEQYF.

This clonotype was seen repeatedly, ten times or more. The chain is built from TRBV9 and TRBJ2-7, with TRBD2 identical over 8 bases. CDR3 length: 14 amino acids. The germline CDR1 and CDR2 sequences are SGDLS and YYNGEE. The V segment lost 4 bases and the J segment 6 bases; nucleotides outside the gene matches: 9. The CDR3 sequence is CASSTQAGVSEQYF. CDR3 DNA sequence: TGTGCCAGCAGCACCCAAGCGGGAGTCTCCGAGCAGTACTTC.

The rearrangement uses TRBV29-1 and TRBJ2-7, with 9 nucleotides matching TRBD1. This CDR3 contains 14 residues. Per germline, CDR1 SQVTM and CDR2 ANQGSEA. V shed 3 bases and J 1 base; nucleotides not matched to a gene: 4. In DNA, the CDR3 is TGCAGCGTTGACGGCGGGACAGGGTCCTACGAGCAGTACTTC. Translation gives CSVDGGTGSYEQYF.

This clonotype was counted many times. This CDR3 reads CASSFFPPRQPQHF. The CDR3 DNA reads as TGTGCCAGCAGTTTTTTTCCTCCGCGTCAGCCCCAGCATTTT. The chain couples TRBV27 to TRBJ1-5; no clear D. With 3 bases removed from V and 6 bases from J, the gap between germline ends came to 12 bases. Germline V gives CDR1 MNHEY, CDR2 SMNVEV (reference sequence). The length of the CDR3 is 14 residues.